Listed here are 26 T cell receptor beta chains from one sample, sequenced in a study of spatial heterogeneity in lung cancer. TCRdb called the 5' RACE reads again in MiXCR, with one record for every CDR3 protein. This table has approximately 40,000 distinct CDR3 sequences, roughly an eighth appearing once. Time point of the sample: sample taken at primary tumor resection. Whole RNA obtained from tumor, nontumor lung or frozen PBMC underwent sequencing without sorting. Material: PBMCs, obtained at surgery. Source of these receptors: a male donor with early-stage non-small cell lung cancer.

The CDR3 loop reads CASSLFPGETQYF. DNA for the CDR3: TGTGCCAGCAGCTTATTCCCGGGGGAGACCCAGTACTTC. V usage is TRBV7-2 and J usage is TRBJ2-5; tentative D call: TRBD2 (5 bases). This CDR3 spans 13 amino acids. V shed 2 bases and J shed 5 bases, with 9 bases lying between them. CDR1 is SGHTA, CDR2 FQGNSA, per germline.

This clonotype was observed a handful of times. The V gene is TRBV28, the J gene TRBJ1-1, with 9 bases fitting TRBD1. This CDR3 is 17 amino acids long. V trimming: 2 bases; J trimming: 0 bases; junction bases outside the gene matches: 7. The V gene's germline CDR1 is MDHEN and CDR2 SYDVKM. The chain's CDR3 is CASSLPGTGRLNTEAFF. CDR3 coding DNA: TGTGCCAGCAGTTTACCCGGGACAGGGCGGTTGAACACTGAAGCTTTCTTT. The full variable domain, its missing parts supplied by reference TRBV28 and TRBJ1-1, is DVKVTQSSRYLVKRTGEKVFLECVQDMDHENMFWYRQDPGLGLRLIYFSYDVKMKEKGDIPEGYSVSREKKERFSLILESASTNQTSMYLCASSLPGTGRLNTEAFFGQGTRLTVV.

V gene TRBV9 combines with J gene TRBJ2-7; 8 bases are shared with TRBD2. J was trimmed by 3 bases and V by 1 base; bases with no gene match: 3. The CDR3 runs to 14 residues. The germline V gene has CDR1 SGDLS and CDR2 YYNGEE. DNA for the CDR3: TGTGCCAGCAGCGTAACAGCGGGAGACTACGAGCAGTACTTC. Amino acid sequence: CASSVTAGDYEQYF.

This chain connects TRBV12-3 or TRBV12-4 to TRBJ1-6; possibly TRBD1 for D (5 bases). Trimming shortened V by 7 bases and J by 8 bases, and 15 bases separated the two germline ends. The CDR3 runs 14 residues. The CDR3 spells CASNILGTDSPLHF. CDR3 DNA sequence: TGTGCCAGCAACATCCTCGGGACGGATTCACCCCTCCACTTT.

This clonotype was seen ten or more times. V and J are TRBV3-1 and TRBJ2-7; no clear D gene. V lost 0 bases to trimming and J lost 0 bases, with 6 bases between them. The CDR3 is made up of 14 amino acids. The germline V gene has CDR1 LGHDT and CDR2 YNNKEL (reference sequence). CDR3 amino acids: CASSQDTVSYEQYF. The DNA of the CDR3 is TGTGCCAGCAGCCAAGATACGGTCTCCTACGAGCAGTACTTC.

This clonotype was found many times. This CDR3 reads CASSTGLAGGSYNEQFF. DNA of the CDR3: TGTGCCAGCAGCACGGGACTAGCGGGGGGGTCTTACAATGAGCAGTTCTTC. The chain is built from TRBV7-8 and TRBJ2-1; TRBD2 agrees at 16 bases. Looked up from germline, CDR1 is SGHVS and CDR2 is FQNEAQ. V trimming: 5 bases; J trimming: 4 bases; junction bases outside the gene matches: 5. This CDR3 spans 17 amino acids.

The table lists this clonotype with many counts. In DNA form, the CDR3 reads TGTGCCAGCAGCTTAGGGCGGCAGGGGGCCTGGGAGCAGTACTTC. It codes for CASSLGRQGAWEQYF. The genes are TRBV7-9 and TRBJ2-7; 8 nucleotides agree with TRBD1. Germline assignment: CDR1 SEHNR and CDR2 FQNEAQ (reference sequence). The CDR3 spans 15 residues. The V gene end was trimmed by 1 base and the J gene end by 7 bases; junction bases not matched to a gene: 9.

The rearrangement joins TRBV6-5 to TRBJ1-3, with D unclear. Trimming removed 0 bases at V and 0 bases at J, with 9 bases between. The CDR3 runs 16 residues. The germline CDR1 and CDR2 sequences are MNHEY and SVGAGI. CDR3 coding DNA: TGTGCCAGCAGTTACTCTTCGTTCTACTCTGGAAACACCATATATTTT. It translates to CASSYSSFYSGNTIYF.

This clonotype was found many times. The V call is TRBV9, the J call TRBJ2-1; 8 nucleotides match TRBD2. The length of the CDR3 is 16 residues. After removal of 0 bases from V and 0 bases from J, the junction contained 2 bases not matched to a gene. The germline CDR1 and CDR2 sequences are SGDLS and YYNGEE. CDR3 nucleotide sequence: TGTGCCAGCAGCGTAGCGGGAGGGAGCTCCTACAATGAGCAGTTCTTC. This translates into CASSVAGGSSYNEQFF.

This sequence joins TRBV18 and TRBJ1-5; D not resolved. Germline CDR1 reads KGHSH; CDR2 reads LQKENI. V lost 3 bases and J 9 bases, leaving 12 bases between the germline ends. The CDR3 spans 13 residues. The CDR3 sequence: CASSPSKEWPQHF. For the CDR3, the DNA is TGTGCCAGCTCACCTTCCAAGGAGTGGCCCCAGCATTTT.

In its sample, this clonotype was seen a few times. This chain uses TRBV10-3 with TRBJ1-2; D ambiguous. CDR3 size: 15 residues. Germline V CDR1 and CDR2: ENHRY, SYGVKD. Trimming stripped 2 bases from V and 7 bases from J, with 17 bases between. CDR3 in amino acids: CAISEPHGVGLGYTF. Written as DNA, the CDR3 is TGTGCCATCAGTGAGCCTCACGGGGTCGGGCTTGGCTACACCTTC.

This clonotype turned up a few times. V is TRBV5-1 and J is TRBJ1-6, with D possibly matching TRBD1 (5 bases). This CDR3 has 15 residues. The germline V gene encodes CDR1 SGHRS and CDR2 YFSETQ. Trimming stripped 0 bases from V and 6 bases from J, with 10 bases between. Here the CDR3 reads CASSLEQGPNSPLHF. The CDR3 nucleotides read TGCGCCAGCAGCTTGGAGCAGGGCCCTAATTCACCCCTCCACTTT.

This rearrangement joins TRBV24-1 to TRBJ2-3; 13 bases align to TRBD2. V shed 9 bases and J 5 bases; nucleotides not matched to a gene: 7. The CDR3 sequence is 15 residues long. CDR1 and CDR2 (germline): KGHDR, SFDVKD. In DNA, the CDR3 is TGTGCCACCGCCGGGACTAGCGGGACCTTAGATACGCAGTATTTT. Its translation: CATAGTSGTLDTQYF.

In its sample, this clonotype was seen a few times. The V call is TRBV2, the J call TRBJ2-1; 7 bases align to TRBD1. Germline loops: CDR1 SNHLY, CDR2 FYNNEI. The CDR3 is 15 amino acids. The trim removed 6 bases at V and 2 bases at J, leaving 7 bases unmatched. The CDR3 here is CASRPGTVPYNEQFF. In DNA, the CDR3 is TGTGCCAGCAGGCCGGGGACAGTGCCCTACAATGAGCAGTTCTTC.

This sequence joins TRBV28 and TRBJ2-7; a weak D match, TRBD2 (7 bases). Germline CDR1 and CDR2: MDHEN and SYDVKM. There are 14 residues in the CDR3. V shed 5 bases and J shed 6 bases, with 17 bases lying between them. The CDR3 loop reads CASSVTGGPGEQYF. The CDR3 nucleotides are TGTGCCAGCAGTGTTACCGGGGGGCCGGGCGAGCAGTACTTC.

This clonotype was recorded many times. This rearrangement joins TRBV27 to TRBJ2-1; 14 nucleotides agree with TRBD2. CDR3 length: 15 residues. Germline V CDR1 and CDR2: MNHEY, SMNVEV (reference sequence). Trimming cost V 6 bases and J 8 bases; bases outside gene matches: 6. For the CDR3, the DNA is TGTGCCAGCAGAAGGACTAGCGGGAGGAATTATGAGCAGTTCTTC. Protein sequence: CASRRTSGRNYEQFF.

In this sample, this clonotype turned up many times. The rearrangement links TRBV5-1 to TRBJ2-1; D is uncertain. This CDR3 spans 13 amino acids. The germline V gene has CDR1 SGHRS and CDR2 YFSETQ. Trimming left V 2 bases short and J 6 bases short, with 9 bases between. The CDR3: CASSFGHRNEQFF. The CDR3 region has the DNA TGCGCCAGCAGCTTTGGGCACCGCAATGAGCAGTTCTTC.

This clonotype was counted between two and nine times. This rearrangement joins TRBV6-2 or TRBV6-3 to TRBJ2-3; D may be TRBD2 (5 bases). V dropped 5 bases and J dropped 6 bases, with 27 bases sitting between them. The CDR3 has 18 residues. The germline gives CDR1 MNHEY, CDR2 SVGEGT. The CDR3, as DNA: TGTGCCAGCAGTCTTAAGCCGGGATCGTCGTTGTCTTCCGATACGCAGTATTTT. Protein product: CASSLKPGSSLSSDTQYF.

This clonotype was counted a few times. The chain couples TRBV11-2 to TRBJ2-2, with D perhaps matching TRBD2 (7 bases). This CDR3 comprises 15 residues. CDR1 and CDR2 (germline): SGHAT, FQNNGV. Trimming shortened V by 5 bases and J by 3 bases, and 13 bases separated the two germline ends. In nucleotides, the CDR3 is TGTGCCAGCAGCCGGGGGGCAGATTACACCGGGGAGCTGTTTTTT. It yields the protein CASSRGADYTGELFF.

This clonotype was detected many times. The J gene is TRBJ1-1, the V gene TRBV5-8; the match to TRBD1 covers 8 bases. The trim removed 4 bases at V and 8 bases at J, leaving 4 bases unmatched. Germline values: CDR1 SGHTS, CDR2 YDEGEE. The CDR3 has 12 amino acids. CDR3 loop: CASSTWTGEAFF. The CDR3 DNA reads as TGTGCCAGCAGCACCTGGACAGGGGAAGCTTTCTTT.

The V call is TRBV18, the J call TRBJ2-3; tentatively, D is TRBD1 (6 bases). Germline V CDR1 and CDR2: KGHSH, LQKENI. The CDR3 is made up of 15 amino acids. V lost 3 bases and J 3 bases, leaving 13 bases between the germline ends. CDR3 nucleotides: TGTGCCAGCTCACCGGGAACAGGGCAGACAGATACGCAGTATTTT. Its translation is CASSPGTGQTDTQYF. The whole variable domain, remainder taken from reference TRBV18 and TRBJ2-3, is NAGVMQNPRHLVRRRGQEARLRCSPMKGHSHVYWYRQLPEEGLKFMVYLQKENIIDESGMPKERFSAEFPKEGPSILRIQQVVRGDSAAYFCASSPGTGQTDTQYFGPGTRLTVL.

This clonotype came up a few times. V usage is TRBV29-1 and J usage is TRBJ2-5; D ambiguous. V gave up 7 bases and J gave up 5 bases, with 17 bases separating them. The germline gives CDR1 SQVTM, CDR2 ANQGSEA. This CDR3 has 13 amino acids. CDR3 amino acids: CSASGTPLETQYF. The CDR3 nucleotides read TGCAGCGCCTCCGGTACGCCCCTGGAGACCCAGTACTTC.

This clonotype occurred a few times. The chain has TRBV5-1 and TRBJ1-2; 12 nucleotides line up with TRBD1. CDR1 and CDR2 from the germline V gene are SGHRS and YFSETQ. J was trimmed by 4 bases and V by 9 bases; bases with no gene match: 10. This CDR3 spans 15 amino acids. The CDR3 is CATGTGGAGSYGYTF. CDR3 coding DNA: TGCGCCACCGGGACAGGGGGCGCCGGCTCCTATGGCTACACCTTC.

This clonotype was counted between two and nine times. This chain links TRBV5-1 with TRBJ2-5, with D possibly TRBD1 on 6 matching bases. V was shortened by 4 bases and J by 4 bases, with 17 bases between the two germline ends. This CDR3 contains 15 residues. CDR1 is SGHRS, CDR2 YFSETQ, per germline. The CDR3 reads CASSRVGQGLETQYF. CDR3 bases: TGCGCCAGCAGCCGGGTGGGCCAGGGGTTAGAGACCCAGTACTTC.

This clonotype ranks as medium-sized. The chain employs TRBV28 and TRBJ2-1, with 8 positions matching TRBD1. The V gene's germline CDR1 is MDHEN and CDR2 SYDVKM. The CDR3 runs 16 residues. J gave up 0 bases and V 5 bases, and 6 bases lay outside the gene matches. The CDR3 reads CASSLDRGFSYNEQFF. The CDR3 DNA is TGTGCCAGCAGTCTAGACAGGGGCTTCTCCTACAATGAGCAGTTCTTC.

The chain uses TRBV27 and TRBJ2-2, with 11 bases matching TRBD2. The V and J ends lost 2 bases and 5 bases, in that order; junction bases with no gene match: 19. This CDR3 is built from 21 residues. Germline CDR1 is MNHEY and CDR2 is SMNVEV (reference sequence). CDR3 loop: CASSLNGTSGGQGGRTGELFF. CDR3 in DNA: TGTGCCAGCAGTTTAAATGGAACTAGCGGGGGACAGGGAGGAAGGACCGGGGAGCTGTTTTTT.